This T cell receptor (beta chain) was documented in a study of blood T cell repertoires in COVID-19. Study overall: Spain, Italy and the United States supplied samples that represented acute and convalescent COVID-19. In each case, the material was cDNA or gDNA derived from T cells, B-cell-depleted T cells, or PBMCs.

In the study's own analysis: From reference gene primer amplification, estimates of nucleated cell counts were derived. The method was immunoSEQ multiplex PCR; TCRdb's version includes in-frame clones alone and lacks a portion of them. V and J calls and clone size are copied from that table; D and trimming were computed from the DNA. This sample carries 90,000 to 120,000 clones, around 88% of them seen once, and the ten largest clones take 6.5% to 7%. V dropped 10 bases and J dropped 0 bases, with 19 bases sitting between them. There are 16 residues in the CDR3. Germline V CDR1 and CDR2: LNHDA, SQIVND (reference sequence).

Sequenced sample: peripheral blood. The clonotype comes from a man aged 45-60 years with active or convalescent COVID-19. V gene TRBV19 combines with J gene TRBJ1-3, with D hard to call. For the CDR3, the DNA is TGTGCCACCACCTACGGGATCCAGCTCTCTGGAAACACCATATATTTT. This encodes CATTYGIQLSGNTIYF.